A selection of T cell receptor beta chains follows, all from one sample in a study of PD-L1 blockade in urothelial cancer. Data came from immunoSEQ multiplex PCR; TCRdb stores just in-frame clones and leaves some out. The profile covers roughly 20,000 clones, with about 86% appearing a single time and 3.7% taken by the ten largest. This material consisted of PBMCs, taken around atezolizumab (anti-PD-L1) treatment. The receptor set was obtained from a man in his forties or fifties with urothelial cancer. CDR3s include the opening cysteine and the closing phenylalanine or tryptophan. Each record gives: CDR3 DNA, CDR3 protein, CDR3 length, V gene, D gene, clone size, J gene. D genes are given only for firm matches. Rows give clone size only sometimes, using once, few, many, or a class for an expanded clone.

CDR3 DNA: TGTGCCAGCAGCTCAGTAGGGCGGGAGGGACGGGAGACCCAGTACTTC
CDR3 protein: CASSSVGREGRETQYF
CDR3 length: 16
V gene: TRBV7-2
D gene: TRBD2
clone size: -
J gene: TRBJ2-5

CDR3 DNA: TGTGCCAGCAGGGAGTTGGGCGCTCTCGGCGGGGAGCAGTACTTC
CDR3 protein: CASRELGALGGEQYF
CDR3 length: 15
V gene: TRBV6-5
D gene: -
clone size: -
J gene: TRBJ2-7

CDR3 DNA: TGTGCCAGCAGCTTCACCGGGACAGGGTCCTACGAGCAGTACTTC
CDR3 protein: CASSFTGTGSYEQYF
CDR3 length: 15
V gene: TRBV9
D gene: TRBD1
clone size: once
J gene: TRBJ2-7

CDR3 DNA: TGTGCCAGTAGTGCGACAGGGTCTAGGGGCTACACCTTC
CDR3 protein: CASSATGSRGYTF
CDR3 length: 13
V gene: TRBV19
D gene: TRBD1
clone size: -
J gene: TRBJ1-2

CDR3 DNA: TGTGCCAGCAGTTTACTCGGGGGGGACAATGAAAAACTGTTTTTT
CDR3 protein: CASSLLGGDNEKLFF
CDR3 length: 15
V gene: TRBV28
D gene: -
clone size: -
J gene: TRBJ1-4

CDR3 DNA: TGTGCCTGGAGTGTAATTGCGACAGGGAAATCACCCCTCCACTTT
CDR3 protein: CAWSVIATGKSPLHF
CDR3 length: 15
V gene: TRBV30
D gene: TRBD1
clone size: -
J gene: TRBJ1-6

CDR3 DNA: TGTGCCAGCAGCTTTGACAGGAATCGAGAGCAGTACTTC
CDR3 protein: CASSFDRNREQYF
CDR3 length: 13
V gene: TRBV7-3
D gene: -
clone size: -
J gene: TRBJ2-7

CDR3 DNA: TGTGCCAGCAGTTTATACGACAGGACGAAAGACGAGCAGTACTTC
CDR3 protein: CASSLYDRTKDEQYF
CDR3 length: 15
V gene: TRBV27
D gene: -
clone size: -
J gene: TRBJ2-7

CDR3 DNA: TGTGCCAGTAGTCTCCCAGGCCAACAGGGAGGGGAGCCCCAGCATTTT
CDR3 protein: CASSLPGQQGGEPQHF
CDR3 length: 16
V gene: TRBV19
D gene: -
clone size: once
J gene: TRBJ1-5

CDR3 DNA: TGTGCCAGCAGCCCAGGGGGCTATGGCTACACCTTC
CDR3 protein: CASSPGGYGYTF
CDR3 length: 12
V gene: TRBV5-5
D gene: TRBD1
clone size: -
J gene: TRBJ1-2

CDR3 DNA: TGTGCCAGCAGTTACTCGAGGCAGTTGAACACCGGGGAGCTGTTTTTT
CDR3 protein: CASSYSRQLNTGELFF
CDR3 length: 16
V gene: TRBV6-5
D gene: -
clone size: -
J gene: TRBJ2-2

CDR3 DNA: TGTGCCAGCAGCCTAACTGGAGACTCGAACACCGGGGAGCTGTTTTTT
CDR3 protein: CASSLTGDSNTGELFF
CDR3 length: 16
V gene: TRBV14
D gene: -
clone size: -
J gene: TRBJ2-2

CDR3 DNA: TGTGCTAGTGGGGGGGAGGGACTAGCGTACAATGAGCAGTTCTTC
CDR3 protein: CASGGEGLAYNEQFF
CDR3 length: 15
V gene: TRBV12-5
D gene: TRBD2
clone size: -
J gene: TRBJ2-1

CDR3 DNA: TGTGCCAGCAGCTCCGTAGCGGAAAAACTGTTTTTT
CDR3 protein: CASSSVAEKLFF
CDR3 length: 12
V gene: TRBV7-9
D gene: -
clone size: -
J gene: TRBJ1-4

CDR3 DNA: TGTGCCAGTAGTAGGTGGCTCCAAGAGACCCAGTACTTC
CDR3 protein: CASSRWLQETQYF
CDR3 length: 13
V gene: TRBV19
D gene: -
clone size: -
J gene: TRBJ2-5

CDR3 DNA: TGCGCCAGCAGCTCTAGCGGGGGGAACACCGGGGAGCTGTTTTTT
CDR3 protein: CASSSSGGNTGELFF
CDR3 length: 15
V gene: TRBV5-1
D gene: TRBD2
clone size: -
J gene: TRBJ2-2